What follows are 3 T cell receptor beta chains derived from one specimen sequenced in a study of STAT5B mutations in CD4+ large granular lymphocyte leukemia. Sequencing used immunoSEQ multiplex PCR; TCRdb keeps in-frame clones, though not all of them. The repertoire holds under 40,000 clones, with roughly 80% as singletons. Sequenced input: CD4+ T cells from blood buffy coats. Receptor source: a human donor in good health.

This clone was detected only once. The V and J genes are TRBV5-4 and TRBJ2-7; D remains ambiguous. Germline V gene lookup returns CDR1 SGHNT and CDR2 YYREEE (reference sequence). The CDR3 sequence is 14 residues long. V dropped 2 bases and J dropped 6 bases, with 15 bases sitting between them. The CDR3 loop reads CASSLMGSKAEQYF. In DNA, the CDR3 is TGTGCCAGCAGCTTAATGGGTTCCAAGGCCGAGCAGTACTTC.

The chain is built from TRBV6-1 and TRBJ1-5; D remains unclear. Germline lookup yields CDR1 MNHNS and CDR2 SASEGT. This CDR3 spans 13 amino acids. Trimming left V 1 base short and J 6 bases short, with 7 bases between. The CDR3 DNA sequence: TGTGCCAGCAGTGAAGGGATTGGTCAGCCCCAGCATTTT. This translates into CASSEGIGQPQHF.

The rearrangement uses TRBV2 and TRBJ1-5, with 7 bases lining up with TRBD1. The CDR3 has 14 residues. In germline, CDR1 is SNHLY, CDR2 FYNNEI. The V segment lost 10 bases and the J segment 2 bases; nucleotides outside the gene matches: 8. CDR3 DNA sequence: TGTGCCACGAACAGGGGAGGTGGCAATCAGCCCCAGCATTTT. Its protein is CATNRGGGNQPQHF.